The text below deals with one TCR delta chain. A few counts support this clone. Its antigen is not yet known. Relative to the germline gene, one junction end is altered; a read error may explain this. This sample also contains other DNA sequences that code for the same CDR3. This entry is derived from a study of DNA immune sequencing with unique molecular identifiers (dated by TCRdb to 2020 to 2021). About the investigation overall: gammadelta T cells were enriched from buffy coats using immunomagnetic cell separation, and their genomic DNA was sequenced. gammadelta T cells were enriched from PBMC of approximately eleven healthy individuals by fluorescence-activated cell sorting. To compare enriched with non-enriched material, 85 to 100 ng of enriched gammadelta T-cell DNA and approximately 900 ng of non-enriched PBMC DNA were sequenced. An ultrasensitive DNA-based TRD repertoire sequencing method using PCR-introduced unique molecular identifiers was developed and validated in the study. Validation of the sequencing method was done both on synthetic reference molecules and on blood samples taken from healthy individuals. Donors were healthy individuals, with roughly ten donors profiled from sorted peripheral blood gammadelta T cells.

The method was multiplex PCR. A 32-plex assay amplified the genomic DNA, with primers for all 8 TRDV and 4 TRDJ genes spanning the CDR3. During approximately 3 cycles of barcoding PCR, a 12-nucleotide UMI was attached, and a second PCR using Illumina adapter primers followed. AMPure XP beads were used to purify the libraries, and library quality was checked on a Fragment Analyzer using the HS NGS Fragment kit. Sequencing was run on an Illumina MiniSeq mid-output kit with about 20% PhiX and 150 cycles of paired-end reads. The paper's data handling went like this. MIGEC version 1.2.9 was used to process the reads, grouping reads by UMI and building error-corrected consensus sequences. Modified VDJtools version 1.2.1 scripts and the tcR R package were used for post-processing. With CATT, TCRdb called clones again from the public reads; duplicate DNA rows were later joined. TCRdb's processing, not the study's, gives the V and J calls here. The sample data list about 2,000 delta-chain clones, and around 20% of these were observed just once. The ten most abundant clones make up under 35% of the sample.

On the study overall, not on this receptor specifically: TRD repertoire diversity varied between healthy donors, with several donors highly oligoclonal where top 5 clonotypes exceeded half of productive molecules. The primer-based approach cannot detect novel TRD sequences that are not targeted by the primers. Among clonotypes in healthy donors, the most frequent TRD rearrangement was TRDV2 paired with TRDJ1.

The germline V gene encodes CDR1 GEAIGNYY and CDR2 EKD. There are 18 amino acids in the CDR3, from cysteine to phenylalanine inclusive. Only the CDR3 part of the read is kept: 54 bases, read in frame from the first base. The rearranged segments are TRDV2 and TRDJ1, with TRDD3 perhaps the D gene, on 6 matching bases. The sample taken for sequencing was gamma-delta T cells from PBMCs. The receptor was isolated from a human donor in good health. The bases are TGTGCCTGTGACACCGTACGGGGGGGACGCCCGTACACCGATAAACTCATTTTT. This translates into CACDTVRGGRPYTDKLIF.